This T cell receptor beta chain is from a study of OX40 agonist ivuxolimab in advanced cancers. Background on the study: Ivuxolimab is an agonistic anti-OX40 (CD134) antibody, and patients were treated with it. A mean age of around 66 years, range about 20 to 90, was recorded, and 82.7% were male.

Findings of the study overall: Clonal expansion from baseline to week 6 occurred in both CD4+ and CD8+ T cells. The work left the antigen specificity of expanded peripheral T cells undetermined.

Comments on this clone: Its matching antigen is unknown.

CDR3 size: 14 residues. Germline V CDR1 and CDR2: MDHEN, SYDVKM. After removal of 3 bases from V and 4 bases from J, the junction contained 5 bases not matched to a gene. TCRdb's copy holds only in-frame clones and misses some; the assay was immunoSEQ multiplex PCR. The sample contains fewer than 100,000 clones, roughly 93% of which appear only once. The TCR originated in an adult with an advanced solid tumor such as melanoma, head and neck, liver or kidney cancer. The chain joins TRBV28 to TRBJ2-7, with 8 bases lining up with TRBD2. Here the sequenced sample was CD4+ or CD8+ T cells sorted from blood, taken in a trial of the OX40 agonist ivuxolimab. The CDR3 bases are TGTGCCAGCAGTTTTGCGGGAGGCGCATACGAGCAGTACTTC. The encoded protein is CASSFAGGAYEQYF.